This entry lists 17 T cell receptor beta chains sequenced from one sample in a study of cytomegalovirus exposure and HLA in healthy donors (TCRdb year 2017). Library preparation was by the immunoSEQ multiplex PCR assay. For the multiplex PCR, a mixture combining 60 forward primers for TCR Vbeta segments and 13 reverse primers for TCR Jbeta segments was used. The source is immuneACCESS, and TCRdb retained only in-frame sequences with V and J called. Part of the clones is not carried over; for the studies checked, unresolved V genes explain less than half of this, and the remainder is unexplained. This sample is represented by roughly 160,000 clones; more than 80% of them were singletons. 5.5% to 8% of the sample lies in the top ten. The sample taken for sequencing was PBMCs. These receptors all stem from a woman in her twenties or thirties in good health and CMV-seropositive.

This clone appeared many times. The J gene is TRBJ1-4, the V gene TRBV14, with D maybe TRBD1 (6 bases). The CDR3 consists of 14 residues. Trimming shortened V by 4 bases and J by 7 bases, and 13 bases separated the two germline ends. CDR1 SGHDN and CDR2 FVKESK come from the germline V gene. The CDR3, as DNA: TGTGCCAGCAGCCTCCCCAGGGGCGGTGAAAAACTGTTTTTT. Translating gives CASSLPRGGEKLFF.

J is TRBJ1-5 and V is TRBV25-1; D not certain. The CDR3 runs to 12 residues. The germline V and J ends were trimmed by 4 bases and 6 bases, with 7 bases remaining between them. Germline V gives CDR1 MGHDK, CDR2 SYGVNS. The CDR3 region has the DNA TGTGCCAGCAGTGCTGGGAGTCAGCCCCAGCATTTT. This sequence encodes CASSAGSQPQHF. Complete variable domain (other parts from reference TRBV25-1 and TRBJ1-5): EADIYQTPRYLVIGTGKKITLECSQTMGHDKMYWYQQDPGMELHLIHYSYGVNSTEKGDLSSESTVSRIRTEHFPLTLESARPSHTSQYLCASSAGSQPQHFGDGTRLSIL.

This clone was seen a handful of times. V gene TRBV28 combines with J gene TRBJ1-2; the D gene is possibly TRBD1 (5 bases). V was clipped by 7 bases and J by 5 bases, with 14 bases between them. The germline V gene encodes CDR1 MDHEN and CDR2 SYDVKM. There are 13 residues in the CDR3. The CDR3 reads CASTWGEMYGYTF. The CDR3 DNA follows: TGTGCCAGCACCTGGGGGGAGATGTATGGCTACACCTTC.

In regard to this clone: Germline is not matched at one junction end, which may reflect a read error. This chain joins TRBV5-1 and TRBJ1-5; possibly TRBD1 for D (6 bases). This CDR3 region has 15 residues. The V gene's germline CDR1 is SGHRS and CDR2 YFSETQ. CDR3: CASSGGTGSNQPQHF. The CDR3 DNA is TGTGCCAGCAGTGGGGGCACGGGTAGCAATCAGCCCCAGCATTTT.

The V gene is TRBV27, the J gene TRBJ2-1, with 7 positions matching TRBD2. Germline assignment: CDR1 MNHEY and CDR2 SMNVEV (reference sequence). Trimming at V came to 1 base and at J to 12 bases, leaving 6 bases not matched to a gene. There are 13 residues in the CDR3. The CDR3: CASSLLKRGRQFF. For the CDR3, the DNA is TGTGCCAGCAGTTTATTAAAGCGGGGAAGGCAGTTCTTC.

The gene calls are TRBV18 and TRBJ1-3, with D unresolved. The CDR3 length is 16 residues. The V end was cut by 6 bases, the J end by 0 bases, with 15 bases between. CDR1 and CDR2 from the germline V gene are KGHSH and LQKENI. CDR3 DNA: TGTGCCAGCTCCCCGACACTGGTAGACTCTGGAAACACCATATATTTT. Translation: CASSPTLVDSGNTIYF.

This chain links TRBV19 with TRBJ2-5, with D perhaps TRBD2 (6 bases). CDR3 length equals 14 residues. Germline V gives CDR1 LNHDA, CDR2 SQIVND (reference sequence). V dropped 1 base and J dropped 5 bases, with 11 bases sitting between them. This CDR3 is CASSIAGVEETQYF. The CDR3 DNA follows: TGTGCCAGTAGTATAGCGGGGGTTGAGGAGACCCAGTACTTC.

The chain recombines TRBV7-2 with TRBJ1-5; a weak D match, TRBD1 (6 bases). CDR1 SGHTA and CDR2 FQGNSA come from the germline V gene. The CDR3 extends over 16 amino acids. With 5 bases removed from V and 3 bases from J, the gap between germline ends came to 17 bases. This CDR3 is CASSLMGQGNNQPQHF. The CDR3 DNA reads TGTGCCAGCAGCCTGATGGGGCAGGGGAACAATCAGCCCCAGCATTTT.

The chain links TRBV7-9 to TRBJ1-2, with a possible D match to TRBD1 (5 bases). The V end was cut by 2 bases, the J end by 0 bases, with 10 bases between. Germline V gives CDR1 SEHNR, CDR2 FQNEAQ (reference sequence). The CDR3 is made up of 15 amino acids. The CDR3 bases are TGTGCCAGCAGCTTATCGGCAGGGACTAACTATGGCTACACCTTC. It specifies CASSLSAGTNYGYTF.

A few counts support this clone. This sequence joins TRBV7-2 and TRBJ2-1; 13 bases are a match to TRBD2. J was trimmed by 7 bases and V by 2 bases; bases with no gene match: 5. The CDR3 totals 16 residues. In germline, CDR1 is SGHTA, CDR2 FQGNSA. The CDR3 DNA is TGTGCCAGCAGCTTAAGACTAGCGGGGGGTCGGAATGAGCAGTTCTTC. This sequence encodes CASSLRLAGGRNEQFF.

This chain connects TRBV2 to TRBJ1-5; 7 nucleotides line up with TRBD1. The germline gives CDR1 SNHLY, CDR2 FYNNEI. The J segment lost 5 bases and the V segment lost 6 bases, leaving 10 bases of the junction unmatched. The CDR3 has 15 residues. In DNA form, the CDR3 reads TGTGCCAGCAGCTTCACGGGGACAGACTATCAGCCCCAGCATTTT. Translated: CASSFTGTDYQPQHF.

This clone was picked up a small number of times. The chain carries TRBV5-4 and TRBJ1-2, with D perhaps matching TRBD1 (5 bases). The CDR3 runs to 12 residues. Germline assignment: CDR1 SGHNT and CDR2 YYREEE (reference sequence). Trimming stripped 2 bases from V and 7 bases from J, with 9 bases between. The CDR3: CASSLFRVGYTF. CDR3 sequence (DNA): TGTGCCAGCAGCTTATTCAGGGTTGGCTACACCTTC.

The rearrangement links TRBV27 to TRBJ1-3; 7 nucleotides align to TRBD1. The CDR3 contains 13 residues. The J segment lost 1 base and the V segment lost 6 bases, leaving 0 bases of the junction unmatched. Per the germline V gene, CDR1 is MNHEY and CDR2 is SMNVEV (reference sequence). CDR3 bases: TGTGCCAGCAGGACAGGGTCTGGAAACACCATATATTTT. It specifies CASRTGSGNTIYF.

The chain couples TRBV19 to TRBJ2-5; D is possibly TRBD1 (6 bases). V lost 6 bases and J 4 bases, leaving 15 bases between the germline ends. Germline CDR1 and CDR2: LNHDA and SQIVND (reference sequence). This CDR3 comprises 14 residues. CDR3 sequence reads: CASRRTGFGETQYF. The CDR3, as DNA: TGTGCCAGTAGGAGAACAGGGTTCGGAGAGACCCAGTACTTC.

This clone was observed once. The chain has TRBV7-9 and TRBJ1-1, with TRBD1 matching 7 bases. The CDR3 runs to 16 residues. Germline CDR1 reads SEHNR; CDR2 reads FQNEAQ (reference sequence). Germline trimming cut 5 bases from V and 4 bases from J; bases unmatched to any gene: 13. This CDR3 reads CASSPTSGQEVTEAFF. Here the CDR3 DNA reads TGTGCCAGCAGCCCAACCTCAGGACAGGAGGTCACTGAAGCTTTCTTT.

The CDR3 DNA sequence: TGTGCCAGCAGGAACGGGGGAGAGGGAGGCTACACCTTC. Translation gives CASRNGGEGGYTF. The V call is TRBV6-6, the J call TRBJ1-2; a possible D gene is TRBD1 (5 bases). Trimming removed 6 bases at V and 8 bases at J, with 16 bases between. Germline CDR1 and CDR2: MNHNY and SVGAGI (reference sequence). The CDR3 length is 13 residues.

The chain employs TRBV15 and TRBJ2-5; possible D gene TRBD1, 5 bases. The DNA matches TRBJ2-7 better at its end, which makes the J call doubtful. The germline V gene has CDR1 LNHNV and CDR2 YYDKDF (reference sequence). The CDR3 extends over 13 amino acids. The CDR3 here is CATSRKTVYEQYF. CDR3 coding DNA: TGTGCCACCAGCAGGAAGACAGTCTACGAGCAGTACTTC.